This paragraph reports one T cell receptor (beta chain). Sequencing used immunoSEQ multiplex PCR; TCRdb keeps in-frame clones, though not all of them. The top ten clones hold 6% to 7% of a sample with under 250,000 clones, around four fifths of them seen once. The data originate from a study of blood T cell repertoires in COVID-19. Study-wide context: Researchers got acute and convalescent COVID-19 samples from the United States, Italy and Spain. Nucleic acid was either cDNA or gDNA, and it came from T cells, B-cell-depleted T cells, or PBMCs.

From germline, CDR1 is MGHDK and CDR2 SYGVNS. This CDR3 is built from 14 residues. V dropped 7 bases and J dropped 5 bases, with 15 bases sitting between them. The TCR originated in a woman aged 55 to 70 with active or convalescent COVID-19. This chain connects TRBV25-1 to TRBJ2-1; D may be TRBD2 (6 bases). The specimen was peripheral blood. The CDR3 protein is CASMREEKDNEQFF. As DNA, the CDR3 is TGTGCCAGCATGAGGGAGGAAAAGGACAATGAGCAGTTCTTC.